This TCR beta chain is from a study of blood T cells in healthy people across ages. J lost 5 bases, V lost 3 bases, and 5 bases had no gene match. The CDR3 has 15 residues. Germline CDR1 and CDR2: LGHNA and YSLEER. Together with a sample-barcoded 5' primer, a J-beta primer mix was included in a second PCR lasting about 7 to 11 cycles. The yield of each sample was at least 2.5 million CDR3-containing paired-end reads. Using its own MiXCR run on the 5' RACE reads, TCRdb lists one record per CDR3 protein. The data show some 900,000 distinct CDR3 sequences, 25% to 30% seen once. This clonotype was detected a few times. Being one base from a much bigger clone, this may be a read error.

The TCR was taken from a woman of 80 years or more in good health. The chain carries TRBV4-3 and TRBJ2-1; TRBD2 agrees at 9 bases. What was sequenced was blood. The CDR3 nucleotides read TGCGCCAGCAGCCAGGGACTAGCTCTCGACAATGAGCAGTTCTTC. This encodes CASSQGLALDNEQFF.